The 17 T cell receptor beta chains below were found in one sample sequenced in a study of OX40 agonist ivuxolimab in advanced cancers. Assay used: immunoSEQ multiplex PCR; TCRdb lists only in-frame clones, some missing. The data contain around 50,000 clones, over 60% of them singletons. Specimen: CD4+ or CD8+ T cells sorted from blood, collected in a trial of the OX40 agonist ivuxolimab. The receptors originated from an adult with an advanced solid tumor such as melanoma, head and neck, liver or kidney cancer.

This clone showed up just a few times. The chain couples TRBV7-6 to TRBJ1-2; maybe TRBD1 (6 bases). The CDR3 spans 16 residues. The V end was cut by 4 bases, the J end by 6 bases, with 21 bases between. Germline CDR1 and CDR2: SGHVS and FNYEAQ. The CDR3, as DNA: TGTGCCAGCAGCTCGTATCGGGGGGGGCGCGGGGATGGCTACACCTTC. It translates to CASSSYRGGRGDGYTF.

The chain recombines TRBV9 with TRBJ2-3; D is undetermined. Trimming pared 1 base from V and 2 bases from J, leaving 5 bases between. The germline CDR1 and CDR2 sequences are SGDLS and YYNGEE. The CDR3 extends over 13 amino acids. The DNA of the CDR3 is TGTGCCAGCAGCGTAATATTCACAGATACGCAGTATTTT. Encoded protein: CASSVIFTDTQYF.

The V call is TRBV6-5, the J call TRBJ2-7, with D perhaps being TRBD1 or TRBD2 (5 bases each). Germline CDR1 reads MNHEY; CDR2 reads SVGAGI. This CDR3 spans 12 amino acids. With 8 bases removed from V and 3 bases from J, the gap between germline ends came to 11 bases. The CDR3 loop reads CASRGGGYEQYF. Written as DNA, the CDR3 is TGTGCCAGCCGGGGTGGGGGCTACGAGCAGTACTTC.

CDR3 in DNA: TGTGCCAGCTCACCACTTAGTAGCGGGAAGGCCTACGAGCAGTACTTC. It specifies CASSPLSSGKAYEQYF. This chain connects TRBV18 to TRBJ2-5; 8 nucleotides line up with TRBD2. Near its end, the DNA agrees better with TRBJ2-7, so the J call may be wrong. CDR1 and CDR2 from the germline V gene are KGHSH and LQKENI. The CDR3 is 16 amino acids.

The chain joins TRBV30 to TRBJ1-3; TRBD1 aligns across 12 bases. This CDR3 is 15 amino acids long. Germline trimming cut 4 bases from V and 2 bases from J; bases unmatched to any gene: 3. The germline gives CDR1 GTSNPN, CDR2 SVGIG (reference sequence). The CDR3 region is CAWKGQGATGNTIYF. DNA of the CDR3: TGTGCCTGGAAGGGACAGGGGGCAACTGGAAACACCATATATTTT.

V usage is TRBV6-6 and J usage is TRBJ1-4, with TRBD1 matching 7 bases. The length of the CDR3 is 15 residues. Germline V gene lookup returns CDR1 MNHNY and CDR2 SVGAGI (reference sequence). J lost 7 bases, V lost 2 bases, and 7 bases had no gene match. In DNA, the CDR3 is TGTGCCAGCAGTTACCCCGACAGGGAAGGTGAAAAACTGTTTTTT. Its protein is CASSYPDREGEKLFF.

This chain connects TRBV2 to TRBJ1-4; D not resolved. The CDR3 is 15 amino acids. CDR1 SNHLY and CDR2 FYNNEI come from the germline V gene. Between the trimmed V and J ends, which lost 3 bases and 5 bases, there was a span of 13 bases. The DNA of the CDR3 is TGTGCCAGCAGTGACTTTGGCGGAACGAATGAAAAACTGTTTTTT. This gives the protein CASSDFGGTNEKLFF. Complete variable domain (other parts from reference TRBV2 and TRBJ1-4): EPEVTQTPSHQVTQMGQEVILRCVPISNHLYFYWYRQILGQKVEFLVSFYNNEISEKSEIFDDQFSVERPDGSNFTLKIRSTKLEDSAMYFCASSDFGGTNEKLFFGSGTQLSVL.

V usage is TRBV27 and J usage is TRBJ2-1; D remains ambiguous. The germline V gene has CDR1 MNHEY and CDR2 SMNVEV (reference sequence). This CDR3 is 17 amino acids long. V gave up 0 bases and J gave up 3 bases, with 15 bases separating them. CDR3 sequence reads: CASSLSSRSWHYNEQFF. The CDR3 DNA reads TGTGCCAGCAGTTTATCATCGCGTTCATGGCACTACAATGAGCAGTTCTTC.

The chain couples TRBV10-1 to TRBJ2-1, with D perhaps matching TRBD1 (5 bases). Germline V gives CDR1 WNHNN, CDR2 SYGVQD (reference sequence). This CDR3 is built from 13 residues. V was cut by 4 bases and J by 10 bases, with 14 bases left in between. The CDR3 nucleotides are TGCGCCAGCAGTGTTTCCCGACAGTCCGAGCAGTTCTTC. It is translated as CASSVSRQSEQFF.

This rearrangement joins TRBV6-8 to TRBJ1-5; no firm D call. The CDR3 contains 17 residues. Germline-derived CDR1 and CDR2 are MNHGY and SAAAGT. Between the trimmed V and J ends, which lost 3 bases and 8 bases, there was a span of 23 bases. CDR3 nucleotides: TGTGCCAGCAGTTATTTGTTTGGACGGATCTGGAAGAAGCCCCAGCATTTT. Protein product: CASSYLFGRIWKKPQHF.

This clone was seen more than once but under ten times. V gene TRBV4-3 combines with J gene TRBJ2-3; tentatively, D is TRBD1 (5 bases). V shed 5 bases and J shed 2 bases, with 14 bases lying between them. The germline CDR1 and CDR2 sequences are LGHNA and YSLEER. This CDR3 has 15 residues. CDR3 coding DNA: TGCGCCAGCAGCGAATCTCAGGGAAACACAGATACGCAGTATTTT. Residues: CASSESQGNTDTQYF.

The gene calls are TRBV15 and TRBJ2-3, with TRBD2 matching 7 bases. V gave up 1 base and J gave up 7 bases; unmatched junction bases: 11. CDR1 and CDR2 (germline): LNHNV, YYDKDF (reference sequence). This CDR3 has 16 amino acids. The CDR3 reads CATSRVMAGDSHTQYF. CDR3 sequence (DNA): TGTGCCACCAGCAGAGTAATGGCGGGAGACAGTCATACGCAGTATTTT.

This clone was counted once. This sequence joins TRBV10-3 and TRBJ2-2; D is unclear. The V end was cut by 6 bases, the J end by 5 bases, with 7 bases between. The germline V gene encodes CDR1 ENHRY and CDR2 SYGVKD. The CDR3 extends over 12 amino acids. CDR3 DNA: TGTGCCATCAGATCAGGTACCGGGGAGCTGTTTTTT. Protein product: CAIRSGTGELFF.

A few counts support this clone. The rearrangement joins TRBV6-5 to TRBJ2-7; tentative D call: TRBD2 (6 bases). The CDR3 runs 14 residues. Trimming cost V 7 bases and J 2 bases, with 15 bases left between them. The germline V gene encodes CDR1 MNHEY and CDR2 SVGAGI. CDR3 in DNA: TGTGCCAGCACCACCCGTCGGGGGACCTACGAGCAGTACTTC. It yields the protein CASTTRRGTYEQYF.

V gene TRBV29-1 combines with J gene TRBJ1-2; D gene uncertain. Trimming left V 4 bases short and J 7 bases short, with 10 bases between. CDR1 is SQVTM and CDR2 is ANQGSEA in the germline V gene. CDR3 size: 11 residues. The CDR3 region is CSVGTRFGYTF. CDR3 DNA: TGCAGCGTTGGGACCCGTTTTGGCTACACCTTC.

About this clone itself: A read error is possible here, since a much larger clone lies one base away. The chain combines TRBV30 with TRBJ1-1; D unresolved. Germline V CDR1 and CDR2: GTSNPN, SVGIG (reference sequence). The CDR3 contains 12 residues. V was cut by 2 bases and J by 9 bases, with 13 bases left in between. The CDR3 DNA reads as TGTGCCTGGAGTCCCGACGAACCTAAAGCTTTCTTT. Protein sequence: CAWSPDEPKAFF.

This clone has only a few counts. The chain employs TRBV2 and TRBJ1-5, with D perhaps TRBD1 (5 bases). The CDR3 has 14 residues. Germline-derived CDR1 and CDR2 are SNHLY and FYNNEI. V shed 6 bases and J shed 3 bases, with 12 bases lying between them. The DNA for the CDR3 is TGTGCCAGCAGAGAGGACGGGGCCAATCAGCCCCAGCATTTT. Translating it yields CASREDGANQPQHF.